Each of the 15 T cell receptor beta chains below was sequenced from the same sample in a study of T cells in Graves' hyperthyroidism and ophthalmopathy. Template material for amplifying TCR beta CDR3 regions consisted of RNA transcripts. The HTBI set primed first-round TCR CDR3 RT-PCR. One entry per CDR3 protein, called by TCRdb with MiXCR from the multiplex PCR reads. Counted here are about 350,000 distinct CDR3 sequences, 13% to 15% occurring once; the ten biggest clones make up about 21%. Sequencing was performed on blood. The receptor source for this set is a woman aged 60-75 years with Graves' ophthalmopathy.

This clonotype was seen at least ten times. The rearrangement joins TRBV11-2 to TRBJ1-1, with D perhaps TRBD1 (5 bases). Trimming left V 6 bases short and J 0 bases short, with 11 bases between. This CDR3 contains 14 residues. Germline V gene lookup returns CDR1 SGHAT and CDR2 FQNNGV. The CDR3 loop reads CASSKTAVNTEAFF. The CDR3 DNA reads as TGTGCCAGCAGTAAGACAGCCGTGAACACTGAAGCTTTCTTT.

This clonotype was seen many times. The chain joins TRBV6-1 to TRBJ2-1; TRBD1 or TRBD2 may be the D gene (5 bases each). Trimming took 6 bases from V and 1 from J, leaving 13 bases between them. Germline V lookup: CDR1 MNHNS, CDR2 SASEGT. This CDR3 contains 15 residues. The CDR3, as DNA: TGTGCCAGCAGAAGCCGGGACCAGTCCTACAATGAGCAGTTCTTC. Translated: CASRSRDQSYNEQFF.

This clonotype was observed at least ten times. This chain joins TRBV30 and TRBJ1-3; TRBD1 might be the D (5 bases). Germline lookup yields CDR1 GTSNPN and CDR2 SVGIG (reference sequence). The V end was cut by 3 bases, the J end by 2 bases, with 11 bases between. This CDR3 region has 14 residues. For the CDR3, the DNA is TGTGCCTGGAGAGAGGTGGGGGCTGGAAACACCATATATTTT. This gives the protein CAWREVGAGNTIYF. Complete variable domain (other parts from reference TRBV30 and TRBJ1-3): SQTIHQWPATLVQPVGSPLSLECTVEGTSNPNLYWYRQAAGRGLQLLFYSVGIGQISSEVPQNLSASRPQDRQFILSSKKLLLSDSGFYLCAWREVGAGNTIYFGEGSWLTVV.

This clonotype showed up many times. CDR3 in DNA: TGTGCCAGCAGTTTAAACCGGGACTCGGGGGAGCAGTACTTC. This sequence encodes CASSLNRDSGEQYF. V is TRBV27 and J is TRBJ2-7, with D possibly matching TRBD2 (6 bases). Trimming cost V 2 bases and J 7 bases, with 15 bases left between them. The germline gives CDR1 MNHEY, CDR2 SMNVEV (reference sequence). CDR3 length: 14 residues.

Here the CDR3 DNA reads TGCAGCTCTCGAGAGAATAGGGATGAGCAGTTCTTC. Encoded protein: CSSRENRDEQFF. The chain couples TRBV29-1 to TRBJ2-1; no clear D. V gave up 8 bases and J gave up 8 bases, with 16 bases separating them. Germline V gene sequence: CDR1 SQVTM, CDR2 ANQGSEA. This CDR3 is 12 amino acids long.

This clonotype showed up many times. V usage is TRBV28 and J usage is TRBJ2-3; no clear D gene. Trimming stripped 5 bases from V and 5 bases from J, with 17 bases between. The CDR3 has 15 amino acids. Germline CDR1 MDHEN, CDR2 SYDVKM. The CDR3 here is CASSPMGGLEDTQYF. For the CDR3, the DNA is TGTGCCAGCAGTCCCATGGGTGGGCTCGAAGATACGCAGTATTTT.

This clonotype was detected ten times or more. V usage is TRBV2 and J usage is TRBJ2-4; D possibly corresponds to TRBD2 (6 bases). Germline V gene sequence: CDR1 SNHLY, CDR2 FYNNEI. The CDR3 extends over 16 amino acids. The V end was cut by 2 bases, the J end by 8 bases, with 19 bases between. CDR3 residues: CASSETQTRRVYIQYF. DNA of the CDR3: TGTGCCAGCAGTGAAACCCAGACTAGGAGGGTATACATTCAGTACTTC.

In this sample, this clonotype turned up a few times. CDR3 nucleotide sequence: TGTGCCAGCAGCCCACCTGGGCCTGGCACCGGGGAGCTGTTTTTT. Translating gives CASSPPGPGTGELFF. V usage is TRBV5-5 and J usage is TRBJ2-2, with D hard to call. This CDR3 spans 15 amino acids. Trimming cost V 4 bases and J 4 bases, with 14 bases left between them. Germline V gene lookup returns CDR1 SGHKS and CDR2 YYEKEE (reference sequence). Full variable domain (rest looked up from reference TRBV5-5 and TRBJ2-2): DAGVTQSPTHLIKTRGQQVTLRCSPISGHKSVSWYQQVLGQGPQFIFQYYEKEERGRGNFPDRFSARQFPNYSSELNVNALLLGDSALYLCASSPPGPGTGELFFGEGSRLTVL.

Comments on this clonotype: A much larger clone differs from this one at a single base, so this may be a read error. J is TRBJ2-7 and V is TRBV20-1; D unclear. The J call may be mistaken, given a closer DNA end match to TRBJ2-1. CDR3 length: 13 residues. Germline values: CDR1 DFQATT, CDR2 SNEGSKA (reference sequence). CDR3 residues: CSADAAGPYEQFF. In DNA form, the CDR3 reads TGCAGTGCTGATGCCGCAGGCCCCTACGAGCAGTTCTTC.

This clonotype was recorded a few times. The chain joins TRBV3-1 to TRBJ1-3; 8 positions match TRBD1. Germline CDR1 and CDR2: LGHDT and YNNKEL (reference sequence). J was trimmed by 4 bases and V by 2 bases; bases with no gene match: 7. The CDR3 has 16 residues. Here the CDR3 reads CASSQTQGAKGNTIYF. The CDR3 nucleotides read TGTGCCAGCAGCCAAACCCAGGGGGCGAAAGGAAACACCATATATTTT. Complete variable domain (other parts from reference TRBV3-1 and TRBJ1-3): DTAVSQTPKYLVTQMGNDKSIKCEQNLGHDTMYWYKQDSKKFLKIMFSYNNKELIINETVPNRFSPKSPDKAHLNLHINSLELGDSAVYFCASSQTQGAKGNTIYFGEGSWLTVV.

This CDR3 reads CAISDRGLQPQHF. The CDR3 bases are TGTGCCATCAGTGACAGGGGATTGCAGCCCCAGCATTTT. The chain couples TRBV10-3 to TRBJ1-5; maybe TRBD1 (6 bases). The V end was cut by 3 bases, the J end by 7 bases, with 10 bases between. Germline-derived CDR1 and CDR2 are ENHRY and SYGVKD. The CDR3 loop spans 13 amino acids.

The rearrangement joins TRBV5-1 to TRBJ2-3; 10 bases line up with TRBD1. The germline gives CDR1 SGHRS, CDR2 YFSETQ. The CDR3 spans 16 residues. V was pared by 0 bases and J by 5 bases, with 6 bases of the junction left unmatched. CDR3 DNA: TGCGCCAGCAGCTTGGAGGGACAGGGGTATGGAGATACGCAGTATTTT. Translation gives CASSLEGQGYGDTQYF.

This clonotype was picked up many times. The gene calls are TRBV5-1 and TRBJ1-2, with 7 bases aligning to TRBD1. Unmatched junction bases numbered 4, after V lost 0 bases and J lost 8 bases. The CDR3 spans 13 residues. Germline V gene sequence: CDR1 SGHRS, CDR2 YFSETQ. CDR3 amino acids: CASSLVTGNGYTF. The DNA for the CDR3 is TGCGCCAGCAGCTTGGTGACAGGGAACGGCTACACCTTC.

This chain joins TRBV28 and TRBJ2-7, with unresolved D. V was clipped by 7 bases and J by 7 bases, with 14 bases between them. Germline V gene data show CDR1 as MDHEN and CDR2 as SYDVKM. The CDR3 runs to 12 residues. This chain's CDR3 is CASTSGPREQYF. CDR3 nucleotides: TGTGCCAGCACCTCCGGCCCGAGAGAGCAGTACTTC.

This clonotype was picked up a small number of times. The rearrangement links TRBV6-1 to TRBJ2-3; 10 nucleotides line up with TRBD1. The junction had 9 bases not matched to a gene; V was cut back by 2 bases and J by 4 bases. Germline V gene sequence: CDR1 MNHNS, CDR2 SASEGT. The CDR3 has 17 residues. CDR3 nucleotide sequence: TGTGCCAGCAGTGAAAGGAGGACAGGGGGTTTCGCAGATACGCAGTATTTT. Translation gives CASSERRTGGFADTQYF.